Shown below are 26 T cell receptor beta chains from a single sample sequenced in a study of blood T cell repertoires in COVID-19. Sequencing used immunoSEQ multiplex PCR; TCRdb keeps in-frame clones, though not all of them. The sample holds about 230,000 clones, 70% to 85% seen once. Sequences were obtained from peripheral blood. These receptors originate from a man aged 40-55 years who had recovered from COVID-19.

The chain joins TRBV9 to TRBJ1-5; D gene uncertain. Per germline, CDR1 SGDLS and CDR2 YYNGEE. The CDR3 spans 14 residues. The V gene lost 0 bases and the J gene lost 0 bases, with 4 bases spanning the gap. The CDR3 reads CASSVGSSNQPQHF. In DNA form, the CDR3 reads TGTGCCAGCAGCGTAGGGAGTAGCAATCAGCCCCAGCATTTT.

The CDR3: CAISEGGTEAFF. The CDR3 DNA follows: TGTGCCATCAGTGAAGGAGGAACTGAAGCTTTCTTT. The J gene is TRBJ1-1, the V gene TRBV10-3; unclear D gene. Trimming shortened V by 3 bases and J by 5 bases, and 7 bases separated the two germline ends. Looked up from germline, CDR1 is ENHRY and CDR2 is SYGVKD. CDR3 length: 12 residues.

The CDR3 here is CASSLSGTGGRYEQYF. The CDR3, as DNA: TGCGCCAGCAGTTTATCCGGGACAGGGGGCAGGTACGAGCAGTACTTC. This sequence joins TRBV4-3 and TRBJ2-7; TRBD1 agrees at 12 bases. This CDR3 is 16 amino acids long. Germline V lookup: CDR1 LGHNA, CDR2 YSLEER. V shed 6 bases and J 4 bases; nucleotides not matched to a gene: 10.

This clone appeared a few times. The chain carries TRBV5-4 and TRBJ2-5; 13 bases agree with TRBD2. The CDR3 consists of 16 residues. Germline V gene data show CDR1 as SGHNT and CDR2 as YYREEE (reference sequence). V was pared by 3 bases and J by 1 base, with 3 bases of the junction left unmatched. The CDR3 nucleotides read TGTGCCAGCAGCTACCGACTAGCGGGGGGCCAAGAGACCCAGTACTTC. Translated: CASSYRLAGGQETQYF.

The chain is built from TRBV4-1 and TRBJ2-5, with D perhaps matching TRBD2 (6 bases). Germline CDR1 is MGHRA and CDR2 is YSYEKL. This CDR3 spans 17 amino acids. The V end was cut by 0 bases, the J end by 7 bases, with 21 bases between. This CDR3 is CASSQDRLASLGGTQYF. The DNA of the CDR3 is TGCGCCAGCAGCCAAGATAGGCTAGCGTCCCTCGGTGGGACCCAGTACTTC.

The V call is TRBV14, the J call TRBJ2-7; 11 nucleotides match TRBD2. The CDR3 contains 17 residues. V trimming: 3 bases; J trimming: 0 bases; junction bases outside the gene matches: 7. Germline V gene sequence: CDR1 SGHDN, CDR2 FVKESK. For the CDR3, the DNA is TGTGCCAGCAGCCACACACCACTAGCGGGGGACTCCTACGAGCAGTACTTC. This translates into CASSHTPLAGDSYEQYF. Filled out from reference TRBV14 and TRBJ2-7, the complete variable domain reads EAGVTQFPSHSVIEKGQTVTLRCDPISGHDNLYWYRRVMGKEIKFLLHFVKESKQDESGMPNNRFLAERTGGTYSTLKVQPAELEDSGVYFCASSHTPLAGDSYEQYFGPGTRLTVT.

The chain uses TRBV4-1 and TRBJ2-7; TRBD1 might be the D (5 bases). Germline V gives CDR1 MGHRA, CDR2 YSYEKL. The CDR3 runs to 13 residues. Trimming pared 4 bases from V and 3 bases from J, leaving 10 bases between. The CDR3 region has the DNA TGCGCCAGCAGCCCGGACACGTACTACGAGCAGTACTTC. Translated, it gives CASSPDTYYEQYF.

V is TRBV7-9 and J is TRBJ2-5, with TRBD2 matching over 12 bases. Germline assignment: CDR1 SEHNR and CDR2 FQNEAQ (reference sequence). The CDR3 spans 16 residues. Trimming removed 6 bases from V and 1 base from J; junction bases left unmatched: 6. This chain's CDR3 is CASRRGLAGIQETQYF. The CDR3, as DNA: TGTGCCAGCAGGAGAGGACTAGCGGGGATCCAAGAGACCCAGTACTTC.

CDR3 loop: CASSPLTEETQYF. Here the CDR3 DNA reads TGTGCCAGCAGCCCCCTGACGGAGGAGACCCAGTACTTC. The chain combines TRBV3-1 (or the pseudogene TRBV3-2) with TRBJ2-5; D not resolved. This CDR3 comprises 13 residues. The germline CDR1 and CDR2 sequences are LGHDT and YNNKEL (reference sequence). Trimming removed 4 bases from V and 5 bases from J, with 11 bases in between.

The CDR3 loop reads CASSPPGGALPQYF. For the CDR3, the DNA is TGTGCCAGCAGCCCCCCGGGGGGTGCCCTCCCTCAGTACTTC. The V and J genes are TRBV5-5 and TRBJ2-7; TRBD2 aligns across 7 bases. Trimming cost V 4 bases and J 10 bases; bases outside gene matches: 14. The CDR3 spans 14 residues. CDR1 and CDR2 from the germline V gene are SGHKS and YYEKEE (reference sequence).

V and J are TRBV5-4 and TRBJ2-1; 13 positions agree with TRBD2. The V gene end was trimmed by 2 bases and the J gene end by 8 bases; junction bases not matched to a gene: 4. CDR3 length: 15 residues. Germline loops: CDR1 SGHNT, CDR2 YYREEE (reference sequence). The CDR3, as DNA: TGTGCCAGCAGCTTACTAGCGGGGGGGCTCGATGAGCAGTTCTTC. Translated, it gives CASSLLAGGLDEQFF.

This chain connects TRBV11-3 to TRBJ2-2; 7 bases align to TRBD2. The CDR3 sequence is 16 residues long. Germline V gives CDR1 SGHNT, CDR2 YENEEA. Unmatched junction bases numbered 7, after V lost 6 bases and J lost 0 bases. DNA of the CDR3: TGTGCCAGCAGTCCTCTTGCGGGGGCGAACACCGGGGAGCTGTTTTTT. It translates to CASSPLAGANTGELFF.

The chain carries TRBV9 and TRBJ1-1, with a possible D match to TRBD1 (6 bases). This CDR3 is 14 amino acids long. V lost 2 bases and J lost 3, with 11 bases in between. Germline loops: CDR1 SGDLS, CDR2 YYNGEE. CDR3 nucleotides: TGTGCCAGCAGCGTCGGACAGCTTCACACTGAAGCTTTCTTT. Translation gives CASSVGQLHTEAFF. The full variable domain, its missing parts supplied by reference TRBV9 and TRBJ1-1, is DSGVTQTPKHLITATGQRVTLRCSPRSGDLSVYWYQQSLDQGLQFLIQYYNGEERAKGNILERFSAQQFPDLHSELNLSSLELGDSALYFCASSVGQLHTEAFFGQGTRLTVV.

The chain is built from TRBV2 and TRBJ1-1, with D possibly matching TRBD1 (5 bases). This CDR3 contains 13 residues. Trimming removed 7 bases at V and 2 bases at J, with 11 bases between. Germline V gene data show CDR1 as SNHLY and CDR2 as FYNNEI. For the CDR3, the DNA is TGTGCCAGCACTGGCAGGGCCAACACTGAAGCTTTCTTT. It encodes CASTGRANTEAFF.

This clone has a handful of counts. The CDR3 sequence: CATLTGFDTEAFF. DNA of the CDR3: TGTGCCACTTTGACAGGGTTCGACACTGAAGCTTTCTTT. J is TRBJ1-1 and V is TRBV10-3; 7 nucleotides align to TRBD1. The ends lost 10 bases at V and 3 bases at J; junction bases unmatched: 8. CDR3 size: 13 residues. From germline, CDR1 is ENHRY and CDR2 SYGVKD.

This chain uses TRBV30 with TRBJ1-1, with D maybe TRBD1 (6 bases). Per germline, CDR1 GTSNPN and CDR2 SVGIG (reference sequence). The germline V and J ends were trimmed by 7 bases and 5 bases, with 17 bases remaining between them. This CDR3 has 13 amino acids. Here the CDR3 DNA reads TGTGCCTACGTTAACAGGGATGGTACTGAAGCTTTCTTT. Translation gives CAYVNRDGTEAFF.

This clone was recorded only once. CDR3 residues: CASSLIRKNQPQHF. The CDR3 nucleotides read TGCGCCAGCAGCTTGATCAGGAAAAATCAGCCCCAGCATTTT. V usage is TRBV5-1 and J usage is TRBJ1-5, with D hard to call. In germline, CDR1 is SGHRS, CDR2 YFSETQ. The CDR3 spans 14 residues. With 1 base removed from V and 4 bases from J, the gap between germline ends came to 9 bases.

In its sample, this clone was seen many times. This sequence joins TRBV3-1 (or the pseudogene TRBV3-2) and TRBJ1-1; a possible D gene is TRBD1 (6 bases). The CDR3 loop spans 14 amino acids. Germline V lookup: CDR1 LGHDT, CDR2 YNNKEL (reference sequence). V lost 2 bases, J lost 5 bases, and 12 bases lay in between. The CDR3: CASSQNDRRTEAFF. CDR3 nucleotide sequence: TGTGCCAGCAGCCAAAACGACAGGCGGACTGAAGCTTTCTTT.

The chain has TRBV29-1 and TRBJ2-5; D not resolved. This CDR3 contains 13 residues. Looked up from germline, CDR1 is SQVTM and CDR2 is ANQGSEA. Trimming removed 4 bases from V and 5 bases from J, with 14 bases in between. The CDR3, as DNA: TGCAGCGTTGGGTGGTGGCCCTCGGAGACCCAGTACTTC. It yields the protein CSVGWWPSETQYF.

The rearrangement links TRBV24-1 to TRBJ2-2; 9 bases line up with TRBD1. This CDR3 is built from 16 residues. CDR1 KGHDR and CDR2 SFDVKD come from the germline V gene. Germline trimming cut 4 bases from V and 7 bases from J; bases unmatched to any gene: 9. The CDR3 loop reads CATSDATGTGIGELFF. In nucleotides, the CDR3 is TGTGCCACCAGTGACGCTACCGGGACAGGGATCGGGGAGCTGTTTTTT.

In DNA form, the CDR3 reads TGTGCCATCAAGGGCGATCTAGCCGATACGCAGTATTTT. Translating gives CAIKGDLADTQYF. The chain links TRBV10-3 to TRBJ2-3; TRBD2 might be the D (5 bases). Trimming took off 7 bases at V and 6 bases at J, with 14 bases between the two ends. The CDR3 sequence is 13 residues long. From germline, CDR1 is ENHRY and CDR2 SYGVKD.

This rearrangement joins TRBV10-3 to TRBJ2-1; a possible D gene is TRBD2 (5 bases). The CDR3 runs 13 residues. Per germline, CDR1 ENHRY and CDR2 SYGVKD. Deletions cut 3 bases from V and 9 bases from J, with 12 bases between. The CDR3 sequence is CAISDSSLGEQFF. The CDR3 DNA reads TGTGCCATCAGTGATTCTAGCCTCGGTGAGCAGTTCTTC.

The chain links TRBV7-9 to TRBJ1-1, with TRBD1 as a possible D gene (6 bases). This CDR3 is 14 amino acids long. Germline CDR1 SEHNR, CDR2 FQNEAQ (reference sequence). V was cut by 2 bases and J by 1 base, with 8 bases left in between. CDR3 nucleotides: TGTGCCAGCAGCTTAATGACAGGGAACACTGAAGCTTTCTTT. Protein sequence: CASSLMTGNTEAFF. Full variable domain (remainder filled in from reference TRBV7-9 and TRBJ1-1): DTGVSQNPRHKITKRGQNVTFRCDPISEHNRLYWYRQTLGQGPEFLTYFQNEAQLEKSRLLSDRFSAERPKGSFSTLEIQRTEQGDSAMYLCASSLMTGNTEAFFGQGTRLTVV.

The chain uses TRBV4-3 and TRBJ2-2; possible D gene TRBD1, 5 bases. CDR3 length: 14 residues. Trimming shortened V by 4 bases and J by 6 bases, and 12 bases separated the two germline ends. Germline CDR1 is LGHNA and CDR2 is YSLEER. CDR3 nucleotide sequence: TGCGCCAGCAGCCCCGCCAGGGCGGCCGGGGAGCTGTTTTTT. It codes for CASSPARAAGELFF.

This clone came up a few times. This rearrangement joins TRBV2 to TRBJ1-2; 7 bases line up with TRBD1. Germline loops: CDR1 SNHLY, CDR2 FYNNEI. The J segment lost 4 bases and the V segment lost 3 bases, leaving 5 bases of the junction unmatched. The CDR3 is made up of 14 amino acids. This CDR3 is CASSEEQGGYGYTF. The CDR3 bases are TGTGCCAGCAGTGAGGAGCAGGGGGGCTATGGCTACACCTTC.

J is TRBJ2-2 and V is TRBV4-3, with D maybe TRBD1 (5 bases). The length of the CDR3 is 15 residues. From germline, CDR1 is LGHNA and CDR2 YSLEER. The V gene lost 0 bases and the J gene lost 5 bases, with 10 bases spanning the gap. The CDR3 DNA sequence: TGCGCCAGCAGCCAAGAGCTTTCAGGGACCGGGGAGCTGTTTTTT. Protein sequence: CASSQELSGTGELFF.